The entry below describes one TCR beta chain. Antigen specificity is unknown. These data come from a study of cytomegalovirus exposure and HLA in healthy donors. Study observations and caveats: 87-base-pair reads could not separate some V segments, including TRBV6-2 and TRBV6-3.

CDR3 length equals 14 residues. V was clipped by 3 bases and J by 10 bases; unmatched bases: 10. Germline V CDR1 and CDR2: SNHLY, FYNNEI. A multiplex PCR was run with 60 Vbeta primers and 13 Jbeta primers. Assay: immunoSEQ multiplex PCR; the TCRdb copy retains only in-frame clones and omits some. The data contain 84,000 or so clones, 70% to 85% of them singletons. The TCR comes from a man aged 25-45 years in good health and CMV-seronegative. Sequenced: PBMCs. The chain combines TRBV2 with TRBJ1-1, with 8 bases identical to TRBD1. Here the CDR3 DNA reads TGTGCCAGCAGTGAGTCGGGACAGGTTTTTATAGCTTTCTTT. Translating it yields CASSESGQVFIAFF.